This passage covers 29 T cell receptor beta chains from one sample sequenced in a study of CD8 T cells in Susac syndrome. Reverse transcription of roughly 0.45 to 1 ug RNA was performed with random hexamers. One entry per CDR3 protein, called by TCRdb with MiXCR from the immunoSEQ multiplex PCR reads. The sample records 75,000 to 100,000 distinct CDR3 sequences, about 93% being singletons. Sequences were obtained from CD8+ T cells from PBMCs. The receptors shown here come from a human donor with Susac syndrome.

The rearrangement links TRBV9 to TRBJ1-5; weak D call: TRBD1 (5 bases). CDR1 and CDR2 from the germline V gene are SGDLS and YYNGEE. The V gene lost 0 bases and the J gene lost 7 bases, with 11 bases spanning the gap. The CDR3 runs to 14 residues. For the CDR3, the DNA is TGTGCCAGCAGCGTAGACGATGGGGGGCAGCCCCAGCATTTT. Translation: CASSVDDGGQPQHF.

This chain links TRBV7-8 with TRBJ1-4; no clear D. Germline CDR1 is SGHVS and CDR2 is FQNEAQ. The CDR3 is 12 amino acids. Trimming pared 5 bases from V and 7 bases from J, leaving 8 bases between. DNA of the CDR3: TGTGCCAGCAGCCATGTAGGTGAAAAACTGTTTTTT. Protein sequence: CASSHVGEKLFF.

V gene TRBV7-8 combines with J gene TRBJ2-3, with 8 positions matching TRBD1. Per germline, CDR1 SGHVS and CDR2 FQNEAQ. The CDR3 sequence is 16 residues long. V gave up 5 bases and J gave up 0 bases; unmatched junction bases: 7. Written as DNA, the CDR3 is TGTGCCAGCAGCCGGCAGGGGGCCCCGAGCACAGATACGCAGTATTTT. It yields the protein CASSRQGAPSTDTQYF.

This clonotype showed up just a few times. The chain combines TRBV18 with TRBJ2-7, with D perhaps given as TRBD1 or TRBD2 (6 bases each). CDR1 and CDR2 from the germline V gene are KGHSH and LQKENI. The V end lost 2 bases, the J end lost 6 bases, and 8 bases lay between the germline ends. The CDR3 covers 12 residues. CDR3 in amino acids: CASSPGGREQYF. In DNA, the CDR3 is TGTGCCAGCTCACCAGGGGGGCGCGAGCAGTACTTC. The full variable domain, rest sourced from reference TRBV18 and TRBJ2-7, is NAGVMQNPRHLVRRRGQEARLRCSPMKGHSHVYWYRQLPEEGLKFMVYLQKENIIDESGMPKERFSAEFPKEGPSILRIQQVVRGDSAAYFCASSPGGREQYFGPGTRLTVT.

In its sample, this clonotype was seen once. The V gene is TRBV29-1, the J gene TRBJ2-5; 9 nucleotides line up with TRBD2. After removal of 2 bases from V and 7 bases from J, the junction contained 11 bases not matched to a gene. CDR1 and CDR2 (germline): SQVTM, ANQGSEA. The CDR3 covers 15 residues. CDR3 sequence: CSVESVEAAGGTQYF. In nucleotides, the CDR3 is TGCAGCGTTGAAAGCGTTGAGGCAGCGGGGGGGACCCAGTACTTC.

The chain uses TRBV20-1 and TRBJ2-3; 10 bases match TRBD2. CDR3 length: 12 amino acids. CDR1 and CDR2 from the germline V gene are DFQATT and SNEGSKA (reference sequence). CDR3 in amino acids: CRRSGGEDTQYF. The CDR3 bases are TGCAGGAGAAGCGGGGGGGAAGATACGCAGTATTTT.

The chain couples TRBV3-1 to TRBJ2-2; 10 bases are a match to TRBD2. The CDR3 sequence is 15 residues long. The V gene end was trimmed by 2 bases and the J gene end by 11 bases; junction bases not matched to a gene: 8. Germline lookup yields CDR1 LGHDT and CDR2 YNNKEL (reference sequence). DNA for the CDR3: TGTGCCAGCAGCCAAACCAACATACTAGCGGGAGAGCTGTTTTTT. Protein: CASSQTNILAGELFF.

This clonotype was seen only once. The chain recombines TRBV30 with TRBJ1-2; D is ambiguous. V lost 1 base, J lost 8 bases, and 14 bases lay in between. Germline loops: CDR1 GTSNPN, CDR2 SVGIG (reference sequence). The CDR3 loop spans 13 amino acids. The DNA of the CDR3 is TGTGCCTGGAGTGCAACTAACTGGGTCGGCTACACCTTC. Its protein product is CAWSATNWVGYTF.

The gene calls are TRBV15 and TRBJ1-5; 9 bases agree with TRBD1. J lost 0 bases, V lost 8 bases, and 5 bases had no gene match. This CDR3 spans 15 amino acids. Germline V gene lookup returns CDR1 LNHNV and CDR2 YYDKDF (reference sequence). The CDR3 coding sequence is TGTGCCACCCGGGACAGGGAATATAGCAATCAGCCCCAGCATTTT. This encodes CATRDREYSNQPQHF.

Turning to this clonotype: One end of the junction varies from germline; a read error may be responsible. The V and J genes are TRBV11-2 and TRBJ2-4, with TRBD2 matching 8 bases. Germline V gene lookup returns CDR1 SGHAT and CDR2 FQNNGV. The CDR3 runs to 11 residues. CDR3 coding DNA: TGTGCCAGCAGCTTAGATGGGGCGGGAGGCTTC. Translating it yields CASSLDGAGGF.

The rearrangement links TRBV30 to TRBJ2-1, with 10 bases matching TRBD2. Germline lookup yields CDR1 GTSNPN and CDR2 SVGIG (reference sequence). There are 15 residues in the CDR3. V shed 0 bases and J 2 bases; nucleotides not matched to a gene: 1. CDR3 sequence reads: CAWSVAGGAYNEQFF. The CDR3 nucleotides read TGTGCCTGGAGTGTAGCGGGAGGGGCCTACAATGAGCAGTTCTTC. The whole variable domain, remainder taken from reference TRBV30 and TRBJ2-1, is SQTIHQWPATLVQPVGSPLSLECTVEGTSNPNLYWYRQAAGRGLQLLFYSVGIGQISSEVPQNLSASRPQDRQFILSSKKLLLSDSGFYLCAWSVAGGAYNEQFFGPGTRLTVL.

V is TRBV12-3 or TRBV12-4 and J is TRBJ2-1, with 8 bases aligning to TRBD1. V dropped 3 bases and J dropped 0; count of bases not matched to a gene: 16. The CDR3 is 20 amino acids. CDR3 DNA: TGTGCCAGCAGTTTCGATAGTGGACAGGGTTTTCATCACTCCTACAATGAGCAGTTCTTC. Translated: CASSFDSGQGFHHSYNEQFF.

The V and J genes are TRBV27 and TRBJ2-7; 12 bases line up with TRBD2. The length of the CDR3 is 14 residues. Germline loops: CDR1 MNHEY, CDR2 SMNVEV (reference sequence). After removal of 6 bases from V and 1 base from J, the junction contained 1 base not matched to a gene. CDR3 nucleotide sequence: TGTGCCAGCAGCGGACTAGCGGGATCCTACGAGCAGTACTTC. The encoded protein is CASSGLAGSYEQYF.

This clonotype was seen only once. The CDR3 coding sequence is TGTGCCTGGAGTGGGGCGCGGACAGATACGCAGTATTTT. Residues: CAWSGARTDTQYF. The V call is TRBV30, the J call TRBJ2-3, with unresolved D. The ends were cut back, 1 base at V and 3 bases at J, with 8 bases in the middle. Germline V lookup: CDR1 GTSNPN, CDR2 SVGIG (reference sequence). CDR3 length: 13 residues.

The CDR3 nucleotides read TGTGCCAGCAGTTACCATCCAAACTATGGCTACACCTTC. Translation: CASSYHPNYGYTF. This chain joins TRBV6-2 or TRBV6-3 and TRBJ1-2; D ambiguous. The CDR3 has 13 residues. Between the trimmed V and J ends, which lost 2 bases and 2 bases, there was a span of 6 bases. Germline CDR1 reads MNHEY; CDR2 reads SVGEGT.

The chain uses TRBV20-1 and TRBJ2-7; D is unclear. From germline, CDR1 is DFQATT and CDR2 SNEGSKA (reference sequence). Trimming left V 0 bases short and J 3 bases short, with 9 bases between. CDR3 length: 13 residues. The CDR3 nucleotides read TGCAGTGCTAGAGAGGGATTCGACTACGAGCAGTACTTC. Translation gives CSAREGFDYEQYF.

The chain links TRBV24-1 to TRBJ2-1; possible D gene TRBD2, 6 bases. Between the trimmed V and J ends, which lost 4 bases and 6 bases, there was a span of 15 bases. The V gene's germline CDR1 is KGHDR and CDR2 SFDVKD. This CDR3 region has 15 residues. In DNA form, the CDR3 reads TGTGCCACCAGTGAACAAGCGGGCTCACTCAATGAGCAGTTCTTC. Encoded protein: CATSEQAGSLNEQFF.

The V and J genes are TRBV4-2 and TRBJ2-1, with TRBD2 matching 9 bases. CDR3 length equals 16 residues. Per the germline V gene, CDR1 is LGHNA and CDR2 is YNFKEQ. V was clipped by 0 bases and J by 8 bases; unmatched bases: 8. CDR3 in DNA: TGTGCCAGCAGCCAAGATTTTGGTAGCGGGAGAGATGAGCAGTTCTTC. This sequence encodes CASSQDFGSGRDEQFF.

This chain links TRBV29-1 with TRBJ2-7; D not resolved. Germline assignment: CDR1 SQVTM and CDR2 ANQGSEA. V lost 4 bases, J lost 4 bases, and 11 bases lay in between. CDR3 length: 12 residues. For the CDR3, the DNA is TGCAGCGTTGTTTTGGAAGGGTACGAGCAGTACTTC. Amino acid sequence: CSVVLEGYEQYF.

The CDR3 loop reads CASSVALGDEQFF. The DNA of the CDR3 is TGTGCCAGCAGCGTAGCTTTGGGGGATGAGCAGTTCTTC. The rearrangement links TRBV9 to TRBJ2-1; D possibly uses TRBD1 or TRBD2 (5 bases each). The CDR3 has 13 amino acids. Trimming removed 0 bases from V and 8 bases from J, with 9 bases in between. The germline V gene has CDR1 SGDLS and CDR2 YYNGEE.

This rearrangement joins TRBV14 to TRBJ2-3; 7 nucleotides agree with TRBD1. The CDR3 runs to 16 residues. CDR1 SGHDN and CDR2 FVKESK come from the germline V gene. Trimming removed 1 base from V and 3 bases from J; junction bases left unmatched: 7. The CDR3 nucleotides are TGTGCCAGCAGCCAAGGACAGGGTATCCCTACAGATACGCAGTATTTT. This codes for CASSQGQGIPTDTQYF.

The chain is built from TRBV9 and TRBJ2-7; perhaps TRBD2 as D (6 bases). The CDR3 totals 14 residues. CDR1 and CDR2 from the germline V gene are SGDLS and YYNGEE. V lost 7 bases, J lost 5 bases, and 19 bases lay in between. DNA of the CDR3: TGTGCCAGCTGGAGCGGGCTGGCGTGGGACGAGCAGTACTTC. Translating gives CASWSGLAWDEQYF.

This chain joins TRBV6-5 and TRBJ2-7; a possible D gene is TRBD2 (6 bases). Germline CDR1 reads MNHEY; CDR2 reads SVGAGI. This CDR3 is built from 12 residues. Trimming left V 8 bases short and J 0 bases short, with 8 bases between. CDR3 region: CASGGDSYEQYF. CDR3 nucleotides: TGTGCCAGCGGAGGGGACTCCTACGAGCAGTACTTC.

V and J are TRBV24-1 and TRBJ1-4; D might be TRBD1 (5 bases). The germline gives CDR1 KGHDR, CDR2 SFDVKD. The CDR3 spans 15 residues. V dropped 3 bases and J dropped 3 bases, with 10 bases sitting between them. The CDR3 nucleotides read TGTGCCACCAGTGATCCGGACACCTCTAATGAAAAACTGTTTTTT. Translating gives CATSDPDTSNEKLFF.

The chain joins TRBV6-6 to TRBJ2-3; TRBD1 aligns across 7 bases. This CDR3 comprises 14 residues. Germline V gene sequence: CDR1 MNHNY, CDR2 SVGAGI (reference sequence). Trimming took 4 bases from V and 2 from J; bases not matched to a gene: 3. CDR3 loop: CASSLTGYTDTQYF. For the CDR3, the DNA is TGTGCCAGCAGTTTGACAGGGTACACAGATACGCAGTATTTT.

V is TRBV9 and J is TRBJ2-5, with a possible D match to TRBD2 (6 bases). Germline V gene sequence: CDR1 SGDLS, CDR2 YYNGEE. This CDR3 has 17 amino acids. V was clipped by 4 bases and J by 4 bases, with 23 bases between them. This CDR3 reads CASSPFGGEGRRETQYF. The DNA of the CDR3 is TGTGCCAGCAGCCCCTTCGGGGGAGAGGGACGTCGAGAGACCCAGTACTTC. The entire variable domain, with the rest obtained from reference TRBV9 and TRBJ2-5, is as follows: DSGVTQTPKHLITATGQRVTLRCSPRSGDLSVYWYQQSLDQGLQFLIQYYNGEERAKGNILERFSAQQFPDLHSELNLSSLELGDSALYFCASSPFGGEGRRETQYFGPGTRLLVL.

CDR3 DNA: TGTGCCAGCAGACAGCATAGCAATCAGCCCCAGCATTTT. Its translation: CASRQHSNQPQHF. The rearrangement uses TRBV4-2 and TRBJ1-5; D unresolved. V lost 6 bases, J lost 0 bases, and 6 bases lay in between. This CDR3 is 13 amino acids long. The germline V gene has CDR1 LGHNA and CDR2 YNFKEQ.

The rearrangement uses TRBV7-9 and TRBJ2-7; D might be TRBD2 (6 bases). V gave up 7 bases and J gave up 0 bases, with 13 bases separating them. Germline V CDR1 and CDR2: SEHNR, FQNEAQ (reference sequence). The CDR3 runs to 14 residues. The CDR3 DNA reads TGTGCCAGCACCCGGGACTGGCCCTCCTACGAGCAGTACTTC. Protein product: CASTRDWPSYEQYF.

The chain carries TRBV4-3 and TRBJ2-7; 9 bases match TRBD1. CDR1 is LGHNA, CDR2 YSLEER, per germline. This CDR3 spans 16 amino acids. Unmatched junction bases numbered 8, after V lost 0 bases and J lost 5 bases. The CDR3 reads CASSQDEDRGYNEQYF. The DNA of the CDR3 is TGCGCCAGCAGCCAAGATGAGGACAGGGGATATAACGAGCAGTACTTC.